Below, 25 T cell receptor beta chains from the same sample are listed, as sequenced in a study of metastatic and nonmetastatic thyroid tumors. Not a single patient had been given any form of treatment at any point before undergoing thyroid surgery. With MiXCR, TCRdb reprocessed the PCR reads. The profile shows about 16,000 clones, approximately 25% of them singletons. The sample taken for sequencing was adjacent normal tissue. All receptors derive from a female donor with papillary thyroid cancer or a benign thyroid nodule (not recorded which). Some clones in this sample may be carry-over from other donors' samples.

The gene calls are TRBV5-8 and TRBJ2-7; 7 bases are a match to TRBD1. V gave up 3 bases and J gave up 5 bases; unmatched junction bases: 5. Germline lookup yields CDR1 SGHTS and CDR2 YDEGEE. The CDR3 loop spans 13 amino acids. CDR3 protein: CASSYRGADEQYF. CDR3 DNA: TGTGCCAGCAGCTACAGGGGTGCGGACGAGCAGTACTTC.

The rearrangement links TRBV29-1 to TRBJ2-3; 10 bases match TRBD2. Germline CDR1 reads SQVTM; CDR2 reads ANQGSEA. With 8 bases clipped from V and 4 bases from J, the junction kept 6 bases outside the gene matches. CDR3 length equals 13 residues. CDR3 in amino acids: CSNTGTSADTQYF. DNA for the CDR3: TGCAGCAACACCGGGACTAGCGCAGATACGCAGTATTTT.

This clone was observed a handful of times. The DNA of the CDR3 is TGTGCCAGCAGTTCCAGGCCGAGCTCCTACGAGCAGTACTTC. Translated, it gives CASSSRPSSYEQYF. This chain uses TRBV12-3 or TRBV12-4 with TRBJ2-7; D unresolved. CDR3 length equals 14 residues. V lost 4 bases to trimming and J lost 0 bases, with 10 bases between them.

V gene TRBV30 combines with J gene TRBJ1-6, with 10 bases lining up with TRBD1. With 6 bases clipped from V and 7 bases from J, the junction kept 9 bases outside the gene matches. The CDR3 loop spans 15 amino acids. CDR1 GTSNPN and CDR2 SVGIG come from the germline V gene (reference sequence). This chain's CDR3 is CACPVRGQGNSPLHF. In DNA, the CDR3 is TGTGCCTGTCCCGTGAGGGGACAGGGGAATTCACCCCTCCACTTT. Combining the CDR3 with reference TRBV30 and TRBJ1-6 gives the whole variable domain SQTIHQWPATLVQPVGSPLSLECTVEGTSNPNLYWYRQAAGRGLQLLFYSVGIGQISSEVPQNLSASRPQDRQFILSSKKLLLSDSGFYLCACPVRGQGNSPLHFGNGTRLTVT.

This clone has a handful of counts. The J gene is TRBJ2-7, the V gene TRBV6-1; D not certain. CDR3 length: 16 residues. The V end lost 2 bases, the J end lost 1 base, and 15 bases lay between the germline ends. The germline CDR1 and CDR2 sequences are MNHNS and SASEGT. CDR3 in DNA: TGTGCCAGCAGTGAACGGGTCGGGCGGTGGTCCTACGAGCAGTACTTC. It codes for CASSERVGRWSYEQYF.

In this sample, this clone turned up many times. The chain carries TRBV7-2 and TRBJ2-5, with TRBD1 identical over 10 bases. Germline assignment: CDR1 SGHTA and CDR2 FQGNSA. CDR3 size: 17 residues. The junction had 7 bases not matched to a gene; V was cut back by 2 bases and J by 1 base. The CDR3 reads CASSLRRTGGGQETQYF. CDR3 DNA sequence: TGTGCCAGCAGCTTAAGGAGGACAGGGGGGGGCCAAGAGACCCAGTACTTC.

The V gene is TRBV6-2 or TRBV6-3, the J gene TRBJ2-7; 9 nucleotides line up with TRBD1. CDR3 length equals 14 residues. With V trimmed by 6 bases and J by 0 bases, 3 bases remained unmatched. Germline-derived CDR1 and CDR2 are MNHEY and SVGEGT. CDR3 nucleotide sequence: TGTGCCAGCAGGGGGACAGGGAGCTCCTACGAGCAGTACTTC. Its protein product is CASRGTGSSYEQYF.

The chain carries TRBV19 and TRBJ2-1, with 7 bases matching TRBD2. CDR3 size: 12 residues. CDR1 and CDR2 (germline): LNHDA, SQIVND (reference sequence). J was trimmed by 7 bases and V by 5 bases; bases with no gene match: 2. CDR3 nucleotide sequence: TGTGCCAGTAGTGGTAGCGGGAATGAGCAGTTCTTC. Translating gives CASSGSGNEQFF.

This clone came up many times. V usage is TRBV7-2 and J usage is TRBJ2-1; D not resolved. The germline gives CDR1 SGHTA, CDR2 FQGNSA. The CDR3 is 16 amino acids. Trimming shortened V by 5 bases and J by 5 bases, and 19 bases separated the two germline ends. The CDR3 spells CASSLQSQVGNNEQFF. The CDR3 DNA reads as TGTGCCAGCAGCCTCCAGTCTCAAGTGGGGAACAATGAGCAGTTCTTC.

This clone has a handful of counts. The V gene is TRBV6-1, the J gene TRBJ2-5; tentative D call: TRBD2 (5 bases). The length of the CDR3 is 13 residues. Germline values: CDR1 MNHNS, CDR2 SASEGT. V lost 7 bases and J lost 1, with 10 bases in between. The CDR3 DNA is TGTGCCAGCACCAACGGGATCCAAGAGACCCAGTACTTC. It codes for CASTNGIQETQYF.

The chain links TRBV28 to TRBJ2-1, with 8 bases that match TRBD2. From germline, CDR1 is MDHEN and CDR2 SYDVKM. V was pared by 3 bases and J by 2 bases, with 9 bases of the junction left unmatched. The CDR3 is 17 amino acids. CDR3 DNA sequence: TGTGCCAGCAGTTTCAATTTCGGGCGGGAGGCCTACAATGAGCAGTTCTTC. Amino acid sequence: CASSFNFGREAYNEQFF.

This clone was counted only a few times. The genes are TRBV2 and TRBJ2-1; 8 nucleotides match TRBD2. V gave up 8 bases and J gave up 0 bases; unmatched junction bases: 6. The CDR3 has 15 residues. Germline-derived CDR1 and CDR2 are SNHLY and FYNNEI. Written as DNA, the CDR3 is TGTGCCAGCGGGTTCAGCGGGAGCTCCTACAATGAGCAGTTCTTC. Amino acids: CASGFSGSSYNEQFF.

By share, this clone ranks as medium-sized. The CDR3 DNA reads as TGTGCCAGTAGTATGGCAGGACTAGCGGGAGTTGGAGATACGCAGTATTTT. Translating gives CASSMAGLAGVGDTQYF. This rearrangement joins TRBV19 to TRBJ2-3; 13 nucleotides line up with TRBD2. From germline, CDR1 is LNHDA and CDR2 SQIVND (reference sequence). V lost 3 bases to trimming and J lost 5 bases; unmatched junction nucleotides: 8. The CDR3 has 17 amino acids. The full variable domain, its missing parts supplied by reference TRBV19 and TRBJ2-3, is DGGITQSPKYLFRKEGQNVTLSCEQNLNHDAMYWYRQDPGQGLRLIYYSQIVNDFQKGDIAEGYSVSREKKESFPLTVTSAQKNPTAFYLCASSMAGLAGVGDTQYFGPGTRLTVL.

The chain is built from TRBV20-1 and TRBJ2-1; D gene unclear. The CDR3 totals 14 residues. The V end was cut by 0 bases, the J end by 9 bases, with 15 bases between. Germline assignment: CDR1 DFQATT and CDR2 SNEGSKA (reference sequence). This chain's CDR3 is CSARDSYPPPEQFF. In DNA, the CDR3 is TGCAGTGCTAGAGATTCGTATCCACCCCCTGAGCAGTTCTTC.

This chain uses TRBV30 with TRBJ1-1; D gene unclear. Germline V gives CDR1 GTSNPN, CDR2 SVGIG (reference sequence). Trimming removed 2 bases at V and 1 base at J, with 8 bases between. The length of the CDR3 is 13 residues. The CDR3 DNA reads TGTGCCTGGAGTTTCGGACGGAACACTGAAGCTTTCTTT. Protein product: CAWSFGRNTEAFF.

CDR3 in amino acids: CSAPTARWGTGNTIYF. The CDR3 DNA reads as TGCAGTGCCCCGACGGCCCGGTGGGGGACAGGAAACACCATATATTTT. V and J are TRBV20-1 and TRBJ1-3; D is perhaps TRBD1 (6 bases). CDR3 length: 16 amino acids. The germline V and J ends were trimmed by 6 bases and 4 bases, with 22 bases remaining between them. The germline gives CDR1 DFQATT, CDR2 SNEGSKA (reference sequence).

The V call is TRBV11-2, the J call TRBJ1-4, with TRBD1 matching 7 bases. From germline, CDR1 is SGHAT and CDR2 FQNNGV. The CDR3 is 15 residues long. After removal of 4 bases from V and 3 bases from J, the junction contained 5 bases not matched to a gene. The DNA of the CDR3 is TGTGCCAGCAGCTCACGGACAGGCGCTAATGAAAAACTGTTTTTT. This sequence encodes CASSSRTGANEKLFF.

This clone was found many times. Here the CDR3 reads CASSYSMRDGDYEQYF. Here the CDR3 DNA reads TGTGCCAGCAGTTACTCGATGCGGGACGGGGACTACGAGCAGTACTTC. This rearrangement joins TRBV6-2 or TRBV6-3 to TRBJ2-7; a weak D match, TRBD2 (6 bases). Trimming stripped 0 bases from V and 3 bases from J, with 15 bases between. This CDR3 has 16 residues. Germline CDR1 is MNHEY and CDR2 is SVGEGT.

This clone occurred a few times. The chain carries TRBV27 and TRBJ1-1; D unclear. CDR1 MNHEY and CDR2 SMNVEV come from the germline V gene (reference sequence). This CDR3 spans 13 amino acids. V gave up 4 bases and J gave up 1 base, with 7 bases separating them. The CDR3 region is CASSSGSNTEAFF. The CDR3 nucleotides are TGTGCCAGCAGTTCAGGTTCGAACACTGAAGCTTTCTTT.

The V and J genes are TRBV5-1 and TRBJ2-7, with D possibly matching TRBD2 (6 bases). CDR1 is SGHRS, CDR2 YFSETQ, per germline. The V and J ends lost 0 bases and 0 bases respectively, with 10 bases between them. There are 15 residues in the CDR3. As DNA, the CDR3 is TGCGCCAGCAGCTTGGCCGGGGGTAACTCCTACGAGCAGTACGTC. Protein: CASSLAGGNSYEQYV.

The chain recombines TRBV11-2 with TRBJ1-5; tentative D call: TRBD1 (6 bases). CDR3 length equals 15 residues. Germline assignment: CDR1 SGHAT and CDR2 FQNNGV. Trimming removed 4 bases at V and 0 bases at J, with 10 bases between. This CDR3 reads CASSSSTGSNQPQHF. The DNA for the CDR3 is TGTGCCAGCAGCTCCTCGACAGGTAGCAATCAGCCCCAGCATTTT.

The chain employs TRBV28 and TRBJ1-1; a possible D gene is TRBD1 (6 bases). CDR3 length: 13 amino acids. From germline, CDR1 is MDHEN and CDR2 SYDVKM. V lost 6 bases and J 6 bases, leaving 14 bases between the germline ends. Written as DNA, the CDR3 is TGTGCCAGCAGCTCTACAGGGATCTCTGAAGCTTTCTTT. Translated, it gives CASSSTGISEAFF. Complete variable domain (other parts from reference TRBV28 and TRBJ1-1): DVKVTQSSRYLVKRTGEKVFLECVQDMDHENMFWYRQDPGLGLRLIYFSYDVKMKEKGDIPEGYSVSREKKERFSLILESASTNQTSMYLCASSSTGISEAFFGQGTRLTVV.

This clone was recorded many times. The CDR3 here is CASSTTWDINQPQHF. CDR3 DNA: TGTGCCAGTAGTACCACTTGGGACATAAATCAGCCCCAGCATTTT. The chain couples TRBV19 to TRBJ1-5, with D perhaps TRBD1 (6 bases). Germline CDR1 and CDR2: LNHDA and SQIVND (reference sequence). V lost 4 bases, J lost 4 bases, and 14 bases lay in between. CDR3 length equals 15 residues.

The chain uses TRBV4-1 and TRBJ1-1; D is perhaps TRBD1 (5 bases). Trimming took 6 bases from V and 1 from J, leaving 15 bases between them. Per germline, CDR1 MGHRA and CDR2 YSYEKL. The CDR3 contains 15 residues. CDR3 DNA: TGCGCCAGCAGGCCTCGAACAGGACAGAACACTGAAGCTTTCTTT. This encodes CASRPRTGQNTEAFF.

A few counts support this clone. The rearrangement uses TRBV5-1 and TRBJ2-1; the D gene is possibly TRBD2 (7 bases). The CDR3 is made up of 15 amino acids. With 4 bases removed from V and 5 bases from J, the gap between germline ends came to 16 bases. Germline V CDR1 and CDR2: SGHRS, YFSETQ. The CDR3 DNA follows: TGCGCCAGCAGCCCGGGGGGCGGGGGAAACAATGAGCAGTTCTTC. As protein: CASSPGGGGNNEQFF.